The TCR beta chain described here comes from a study of T cell responses to AZD1222 COVID-19 vaccine. Germline V CDR1 and CDR2: SNHLY, FYNNEI. V dropped 0 bases and J dropped 1 base, with 6 bases sitting between them. The CDR3 runs to 14 residues. The data were produced by immunoSEQ multiplex PCR, yet TCRdb's version contains in-frame clones alone and is incomplete. The sample contains about 140,000 clones, 85% to 95% of which appear only once. The source is an adult in good health. The chain combines TRBV2 with TRBJ1-1; no firm D call. Sequenced material: peripheral blood, taken on day 0 of MenACWY control vaccination. Here the CDR3 DNA reads TGTGCCAGCAGTGAAGCTTGGGCGAACACTGAAGCTTTCTTT. Translating gives CASSEAWANTEAFF.